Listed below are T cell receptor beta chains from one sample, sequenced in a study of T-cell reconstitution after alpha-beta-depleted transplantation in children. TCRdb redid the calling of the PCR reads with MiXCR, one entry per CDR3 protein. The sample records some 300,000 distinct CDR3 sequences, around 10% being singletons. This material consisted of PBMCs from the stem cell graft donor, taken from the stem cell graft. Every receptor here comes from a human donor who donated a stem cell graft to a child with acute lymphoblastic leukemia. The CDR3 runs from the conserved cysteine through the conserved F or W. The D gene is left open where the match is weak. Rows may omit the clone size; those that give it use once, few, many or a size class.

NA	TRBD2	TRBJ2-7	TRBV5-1	CASRWLADSYEQYF	TGCGCCAGCAGGTGGCTAGCGGATTCCTACGAGCAGTACTTC
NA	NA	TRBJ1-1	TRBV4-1	CASSRVLGGEAFF	TGCGCCAGCAGCCGAGTTTTAGGGGGGGAAGCTTTCTTT
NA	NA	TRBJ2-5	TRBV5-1	CASSPRRVETQYF	TGCGCCAGCAGCCCCCGGAGAGTCGAGACCCAGTACTTC
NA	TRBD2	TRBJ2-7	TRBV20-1	CSATRTSGNYEQYF	TGCAGTGCTACGAGGACTAGCGGGAACTACGAGCAGTACTTC
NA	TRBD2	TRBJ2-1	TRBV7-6	CASSLGTILGTSGLNEQFF	TGTGCCAGCAGCTTAGGTACTATTCTGGGGACTAGCGGACTCAATGAGCAGTTCTTC
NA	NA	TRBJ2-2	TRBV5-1	CASRAGYTGELFF	TGCGCCAGCAGGGCAGGGTACACCGGGGAGCTGTTTTTT
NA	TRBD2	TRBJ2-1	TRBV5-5	CPSSGAAYNEQFF	TGTCCCAGCAGCGGGGCGGCCTACAATGAGCAGTTCTTC
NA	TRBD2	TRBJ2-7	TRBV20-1	CSATSGSQSYEQYF	TGCAGTGCTACTAGCGGGAGTCAATCCTACGAGCAGTACTTC
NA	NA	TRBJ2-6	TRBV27	CASGGLGGANVLTF	TGTGCCAGCGGCGGGTTGGGGGGGGCCAACGTCCTGACTTTC
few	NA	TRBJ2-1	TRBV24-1	CATSDTGTRHNEQFF	TGTGCCACCAGTGATACCGGGACGCGCCACAATGAGCAGTTCTTC
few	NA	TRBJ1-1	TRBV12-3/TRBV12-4	CASSLDGLNTEAFF	TGTGCCAGCAGTTTGGATGGACTCAACACTGAAGCTTTCTTT
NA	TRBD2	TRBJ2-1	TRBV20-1	CSAREPGLAYPEQFF	TGCAGTGCTAGAGAACCGGGACTAGCGTACCCTGAGCAGTTCTTC
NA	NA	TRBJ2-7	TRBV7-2	CASSPNAPYEQYF	TGTGCCAGCAGCCCTAACGCACCCTACGAGCAGTACTTC
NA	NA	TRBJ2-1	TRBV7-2	CASSLGAPEQFF	TGTGCCAGCAGCTTAGGGGCCCCGGAGCAGTTCTTC
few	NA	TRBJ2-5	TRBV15	CATSRDQGLETQYF	TGTGCCACCAGCAGAGACCAGGGGTTAGAGACCCAGTACTTC
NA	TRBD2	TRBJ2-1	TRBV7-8	CASSLAPAGSSYNEQFF	TGTGCCAGCAGCTTAGCTCCAGCGGGATCCTCCTACAATGAGCAGTTCTTC
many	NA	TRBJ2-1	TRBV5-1	CASSLTASYNEQFF	TGCGCCAGCAGCTTGACAGCATCCTACAATGAGCAGTTCTTC
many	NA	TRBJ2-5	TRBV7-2	CASLRVPQETQYF	TGTGCCAGCCTAAGGGTACCTCAAGAGACCCAGTACTTC
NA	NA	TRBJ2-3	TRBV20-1	CSALSGGSGTDTQYF	TGCAGTGCACTGAGTGGGGGGTCGGGCACAGATACGCAGTATTTT
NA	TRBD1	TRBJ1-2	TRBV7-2	CASSLQQGYGYTF	TGTGCCAGCAGCTTACAACAGGGGTATGGCTACACCTTC
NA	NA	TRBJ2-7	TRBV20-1	CSAATDSSYEQYF	TGCAGTGCTGCGACAGATAGCTCCTACGAGCAGTACTTC
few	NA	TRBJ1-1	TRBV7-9	CASSDGIAEAFF	TGTGCCAGCAGCGACGGGATCGCTGAAGCTTTCTTT
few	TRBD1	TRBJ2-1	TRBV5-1	CASSPRTGTYNEQFF	TGCGCCAGCAGCCCCCGGACAGGGACCTACAATGAGCAGTTCTTC
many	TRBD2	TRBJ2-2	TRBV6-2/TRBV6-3	CASSYVAGGLSGELFF	TGTGCCAGCAGTTACGTCGCGGGAGGGCTATCCGGGGAGCTGTTTTTT
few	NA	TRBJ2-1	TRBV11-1	CASTLSAFYNEQFF	TGTGCCAGCACTTTGTCCGCATTTTACAATGAGCAGTTCTTC
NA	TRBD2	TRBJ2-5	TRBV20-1	CSARDSSSGVSRYQETQYF	TGCAGTGCTAGAGATAGTTCGAGCGGGGTGAGTCGGTACCAAGAGACCCAGTACTTC
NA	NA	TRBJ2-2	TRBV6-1	CASSPGGRNTGELFF	TGTGCCAGCAGTCCCGGTGGGCGGAACACCGGGGAGCTGTTTTTT
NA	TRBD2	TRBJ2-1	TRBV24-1	CATSDLSGGDEQFF	TGTGCCACCAGTGACCTTTCCGGGGGGGATGAGCAGTTCTTC
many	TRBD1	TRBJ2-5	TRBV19	CASSINRGETQYF	TGTGCCAGTAGTATAAACAGGGGTGAGACCCAGTACTTC
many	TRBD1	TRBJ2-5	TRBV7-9	CASSLGVGQARETQYF	TGTGCCAGCAGCTTAGGGGTGGGACAGGCAAGAGAGACCCAGTACTTC
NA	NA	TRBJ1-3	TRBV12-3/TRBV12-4	CASSPTTLQGLPGNTIYF	TGTGCCAGCAGTCCCACTACCCTCCAGGGATTACCTGGAAACACCATATATTTT
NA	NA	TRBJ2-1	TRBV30	CAWKVPGRGGEQFF	TGTGCCTGGAAGGTCCCGGGGCGTGGGGGTGAGCAGTTCTTC
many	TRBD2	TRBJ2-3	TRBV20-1	CSAVTSGSLSDTQYF	TGCAGTGCTGTAACTAGCGGGAGTCTTTCAGATACGCAGTATTTT
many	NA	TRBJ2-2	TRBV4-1	CASSQVGESGTGELFF	TGCGCCAGCAGCCAAGTAGGGGAGAGCGGCACCGGGGAGCTGTTTTTT
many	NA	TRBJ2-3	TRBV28	CASSRASRAQYF	TGTGCCAGCAGTCGGGCTTCGCGGGCGCAGTATTTT
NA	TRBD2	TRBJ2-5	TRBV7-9	CASLETSGSLETQYF	TGTGCCAGCCTAGAGACTAGCGGGAGTTTGGAGACCCAGTACTTC
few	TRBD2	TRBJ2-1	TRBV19	CASSIGRPGTSGYNEQFF	TGTGCCAGTAGTATAGGCCGCCCCGGGACTAGCGGATACAATGAGCAGTTCTTC
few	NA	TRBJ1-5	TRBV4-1	CASSLDWRVADSNQPQHF	TGCGCCAGCAGCCTAGATTGGCGGGTGGCTGATAGCAATCAGCCCCAGCATTTT
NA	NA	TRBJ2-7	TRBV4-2	CASSQRESPRGEQYF	TGTGCCAGCAGCCAGAGGGAATCACCTAGGGGCGAGCAGTACTTC
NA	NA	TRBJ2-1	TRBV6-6	CASRDSPKWQFF	TGTGCCAGCAGGGACTCACCCAAGTGGCAGTTCTTC
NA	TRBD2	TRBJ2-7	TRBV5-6	CASSSLLGGRWEQYF	TGTGCCAGCAGCAGCTTGCTCGGCGGGAGGTGGGAGCAGTACTTC
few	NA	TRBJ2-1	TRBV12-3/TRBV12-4	CASTALGVEQFF	TGTGCCAGCACCGCGCTAGGGGTCGAGCAGTTCTTC
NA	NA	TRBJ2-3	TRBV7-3	CASSLGERSTDTQYF	TGTGCCAGCAGCTTGGGGGAGCGGAGCACAGATACGCAGTATTTT
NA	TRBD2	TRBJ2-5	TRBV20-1	CSDPFPGLARETQYF	TGCAGTGACCCCTTTCCGGGACTAGCGAGGGAGACCCAGTACTTC
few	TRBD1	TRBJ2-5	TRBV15	CATSTTGGLETQYF	TGTGCCACCAGCACAACAGGGGGCCTGGAGACCCAGTACTTC
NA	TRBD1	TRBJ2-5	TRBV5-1	CASSLDRAGRETQYF	TGCGCCAGCAGCTTAGACAGGGCCGGTCGGGAGACCCAGTACTTC
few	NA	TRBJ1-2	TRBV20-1	CSARDMKGAYGYTF	TGCAGTGCTAGAGATATGAAAGGGGCGTATGGCTACACCTTC
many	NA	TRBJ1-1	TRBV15	CATSRGLQDLNTEAFF	TGTGCCACCAGCAGAGGCCTACAGGATTTGAACACTGAAGCTTTCTTT
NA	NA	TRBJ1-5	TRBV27	CASAPGGGQPQHF	TGTGCCTCCGCCCCGGGGGGTGGTCAGCCCCAGCATTTT
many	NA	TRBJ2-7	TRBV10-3	CAIRGTVKSSEQYF	TGTGCCATCAGGGGGACCGTTAAGTCTTCGGAGCAGTACTTC
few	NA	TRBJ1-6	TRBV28	CASSFSGGSYNSPLHF	TGTGCCAGCAGTTTCTCAGGAGGGTCCTATAATTCACCCCTCCACTTT
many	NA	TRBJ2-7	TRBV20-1	CSARGLYYEQYF	TGCAGTGCTAGAGGCCTCTACTACGAGCAGTACTTC
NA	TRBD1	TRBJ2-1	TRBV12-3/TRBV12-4	CASEKTGVNEQFF	TGTGCCAGCGAGAAAACAGGGGTCAATGAGCAGTTCTTC
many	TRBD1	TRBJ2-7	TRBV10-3	CAISGADRGSYEQYF	TGTGCCATCAGTGGGGCGGACAGGGGGTCCTACGAGCAGTACTTC
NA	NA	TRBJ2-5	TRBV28	CASSGQPEETQYF	TGTGCCAGCAGCGGACAGCCGGAAGAGACCCAGTACTTC
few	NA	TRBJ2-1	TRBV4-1	CASSQVSRTPYNEQFF	TGCGCCAGCAGCCAAGTTTCCAGGACCCCCTACAATGAGCAGTTCTTC
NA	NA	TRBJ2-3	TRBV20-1	CSARDRGLVGGPSTDTQYF	TGCAGTGCTAGAGATCGGGGACTGGTGGGAGGCCCTAGCACAGATACGCAGTATTTT